One sample yielded the 25 T cell receptor beta chains listed below, sequenced in a study of identical twins. MiXCR, applied by TCRdb to the 5' RACE reads, yields one record per CDR3 protein. The sample holds approximately 220,000 distinct CDR3 sequences, approximately 8.3% seen once. These data were also reused for a study on yellow fever vaccine responses in identical twins.

Sequencing was done on a sample of memory (CD45RO+) T cells sorted from blood. These receptor sequences come from a woman between 18 and 29 years old in good health.

Many counts were recorded for this clonotype. The chain combines TRBV5-1 with TRBJ2-5; tentatively, D is TRBD1 or TRBD2 (5 bases each). This CDR3 has 12 residues. Looked up from germline, CDR1 is SGHRS and CDR2 is YFSETQ. The germline V and J ends were trimmed by 5 bases and 4 bases, with 9 bases remaining between them. The CDR3 nucleotides read TGCGCCAGCAGTCGGGACGCAGAGACCCAGTACTTC. Protein sequence: CASSRDAETQYF. Full variable domain (rest looked up from reference TRBV5-1 and TRBJ2-5): KAGVTQTPRYLIKTRGQQVTLSCSPISGHRSVSWYQQTPGQGLQFLFEYFSETQRNKGNFPGRFSGRQFSNSRSEMNVSTLELGDSALYLCASSRDAETQYFGPGTRLLVL.

This clonotype was observed at least ten times. This chain uses TRBV6-1 with TRBJ1-3, with D possibly being TRBD1 (6 bases). The CDR3 is made up of 17 amino acids. CDR1 and CDR2 from the germline V gene are MNHNS and SASEGT. The V gene lost 0 bases and the J gene lost 2 bases, with 14 bases spanning the gap. CDR3 coding DNA: TGTGCCAGCAGTGAAGCGCTGGGGGCATCGGCTGGAAACACCATATATTTT. Protein product: CASSEALGASAGNTIYF.

This chain connects TRBV20-1 to TRBJ2-7, with no clear D. The CDR3 loop spans 12 amino acids. Germline lookup yields CDR1 DFQATT and CDR2 SNEGSKA (reference sequence). Trimming took 3 bases from V and 6 from J, leaving 12 bases between them. The CDR3 nucleotides read TGCAGTGCTAGTCAAAGGCGCGCCGAGCAGTACTTC. Its protein product is CSASQRRAEQYF.

In its sample, this clonotype was seen many times. This chain links TRBV29-1 with TRBJ1-1, with D perhaps matching TRBD1 (5 bases). The V gene lost 6 bases and the J gene lost 6 bases, with 23 bases spanning the gap. The CDR3 has 15 residues. CDR1 SQVTM and CDR2 ANQGSEA come from the germline V gene. The CDR3 protein is CSVFGQAGSLSEAFF. The CDR3 nucleotides are TGCAGCGTATTTGGACAAGCCGGATCCCTTTCTGAAGCTTTCTTT.

The chain links TRBV6-5 to TRBJ1-1; TRBD1 agrees at 8 bases. The CDR3 has 14 amino acids. Per the germline V gene, CDR1 is MNHEY and CDR2 is SVGAGI. Germline trimming cut 2 bases from V and 8 bases from J; bases unmatched to any gene: 7. The CDR3, as DNA: TGTGCCAGCAGTTACCGGGGACAGGCCCCAGAAGCTTTCTTT. This translates into CASSYRGQAPEAFF.

This clonotype was detected ten times or more. V gene TRBV24-1 combines with J gene TRBJ2-4, with a weak D call TRBD1 (8 bases). Germline V gene sequence: CDR1 KGHDR, CDR2 SFDVKD. CDR3 length equals 15 residues. Trimming stripped 3 bases from V and 5 bases from J, with 13 bases between. CDR3 loop: CATSDNRGGENIQYF. The CDR3 nucleotides read TGTGCCACCAGTGATAACAGGGGGGGCGAAAACATTCAGTACTTC.

The gene calls are TRBV6-2 or TRBV6-3 and TRBJ2-6, with TRBD1 matching over 7 bases. This CDR3 region has 14 residues. Germline V lookup: CDR1 MNHEY, CDR2 SVGEGT. V gave up 8 bases and J gave up 2 bases; unmatched junction bases: 3. The CDR3 is CASGQDPGANVLTF. The CDR3 bases are TGTGCCAGCGGACAGGATCCTGGGGCCAACGTCCTGACTTTC.

At least ten counts were recorded for this clonotype. J is TRBJ2-1 and V is TRBV3-1; 8 bases agree with TRBD1. V was clipped by 3 bases and J by 8 bases; unmatched bases: 15. CDR3 size: 17 residues. Germline V gene lookup returns CDR1 LGHDT and CDR2 YNNKEL (reference sequence). This CDR3 is CASSHGTPGQASDEQFF. As DNA, the CDR3 is TGTGCCAGCAGCCATGGCACCCCGGGACAGGCTTCCGATGAGCAGTTCTTC.

This clonotype was observed at least ten times. The gene calls are TRBV29-1 and TRBJ2-1, with 12 positions matching TRBD2. The trim removed 6 bases at V and 2 bases at J, leaving 11 bases unmatched. Germline V gene sequence: CDR1 SQVTM, CDR2 ANQGSEA. This CDR3 has 17 amino acids. The CDR3 is CSVRTSGDPSAYNEQFF. The CDR3 DNA follows: TGCAGCGTCAGGACTAGCGGGGATCCTTCCGCCTACAATGAGCAGTTCTTC.

This chain connects TRBV6-2 or TRBV6-3 to TRBJ2-3, with TRBD2 as a possible D gene (6 bases). The germline V gene has CDR1 MNHEY and CDR2 SVGEGT. Trimming cost V 2 bases and J 5 bases, with 11 bases left between them. The CDR3 covers 14 residues. The CDR3 here is CASSYGAGRDTQYF. CDR3 DNA sequence: TGTGCCAGCAGTTACGGTGCGGGAAGAGATACGCAGTATTTT.

The chain has TRBV19 and TRBJ2-7; D unclear. CDR1 and CDR2 from the germline V gene are LNHDA and SQIVND (reference sequence). The CDR3 contains 14 residues. V gave up 6 bases and J gave up 2 bases, with 14 bases separating them. CDR3 bases: TGTGCCAGTAGCGCCGGTAACGGTCCCTACGAGCAGTACTTC. Translating gives CASSAGNGPYEQYF.

This chain joins TRBV7-6 and TRBJ2-3; perhaps TRBD2 as D (5 bases). V was cut by 1 base and J by 0 bases, with 11 bases left in between. CDR1 is SGHVS and CDR2 is FNYEAQ in the germline V gene. The CDR3 is 16 residues long. CDR3: CASSLGAATSTDTQYF. The CDR3 DNA reads TGTGCCAGCAGCTTAGGAGCGGCCACGAGCACAGATACGCAGTATTTT. The full variable domain, in which reference TRBV7-6 and TRBJ2-3 provide the parts outside the CDR3, is GAGVSQSPRYKVTKRGQDVALRCDPISGHVSLYWYRQALGQGPEFLTYFNYEAQQDKSGLPNDRFSAERPEGSISTLTIQRTEQRDSAMYRCASSLGAATSTDTQYFGPGTRLTVL.

A few counts support this clonotype. This chain links TRBV5-1 with TRBJ2-7; D is unresolved. Germline V gives CDR1 SGHRS, CDR2 YFSETQ. The CDR3 has 14 residues. Deletions cut 4 bases from V and 3 bases from J, with 14 bases between. CDR3 coding DNA: TGCGCCAGCAGCCCTCCGGGCCGCAACTACGAGCAGTACTTC. Translation: CASSPPGRNYEQYF.

Many counts were recorded for this clonotype. The chain is built from TRBV15 and TRBJ1-1; D is unresolved. Germline-derived CDR1 and CDR2 are LNHNV and YYDKDF (reference sequence). Trimming took off 0 bases at V and 5 bases at J, with 13 bases between the two ends. This CDR3 is built from 15 residues. The CDR3 loop is CATSRDTGMGTEAFF. In DNA form, the CDR3 reads TGTGCCACCAGCAGAGATACGGGGATGGGGACTGAAGCTTTCTTT.

This sequence joins TRBV9 and TRBJ2-2; D perhaps matches TRBD1 (5 bases). The V end lost 4 bases, the J end lost 1 base, and 17 bases lay between the germline ends. The V gene's germline CDR1 is SGDLS and CDR2 YYNGEE. The CDR3 runs 17 residues. Here the CDR3 DNA reads TGTGCCAGCAGCCCACTTTCGGTGGGGCTGAACACCGGGGAGCTGTTTTTT. Translated: CASSPLSVGLNTGELFF.

This clonotype showed up many times. V is TRBV20-1 and J is TRBJ2-1; D not certain. Trimming pared 5 bases from V and 1 base from J, leaving 12 bases between. Germline lookup yields CDR1 DFQATT and CDR2 SNEGSKA (reference sequence). The CDR3 extends over 14 amino acids. The CDR3 sequence: CSASGNPSYNEQFF. For the CDR3, the DNA is TGCAGTGCTTCAGGCAACCCTTCCTACAATGAGCAGTTCTTC.

The rearrangement joins TRBV5-1 to TRBJ2-5; 13 positions agree with TRBD2. CDR1 is SGHRS, CDR2 YFSETQ, per germline. Trimming at V came to 4 bases and at J to 5 bases, leaving 11 bases not matched to a gene. The CDR3 loop spans 17 amino acids. CDR3 bases: TGCGCCAGCAGCCCGTCACTAGCGGGGGGGCCGGAGGAGACCCAGTACTTC. Its translation is CASSPSLAGGPEETQYF.

This clonotype was recorded at least ten times. This chain connects TRBV20-1 to TRBJ2-2, with 10 bases identical to TRBD2. The ends lost 6 bases at V and 5 bases at J; junction bases unmatched: 9. The germline V gene encodes CDR1 DFQATT and CDR2 SNEGSKA (reference sequence). The CDR3 is made up of 15 amino acids. CDR3 loop: CSAHSGRKLTGELFF. The CDR3, as DNA: TGCAGTGCACATAGCGGGAGGAAGTTAACCGGGGAGCTGTTTTTT.

This clonotype was seen only a few times. This sequence joins TRBV19 and TRBJ2-5; 9 positions match TRBD2. This CDR3 comprises 15 residues. Trimming removed 4 bases from V and 2 bases from J; junction bases left unmatched: 5. Germline loops: CDR1 LNHDA, CDR2 SQIVND (reference sequence). CDR3 coding DNA: TGTGCCAGTAGTACCAGACTAGCGGTACAAGAGACCCAGTACTTC. Protein: CASSTRLAVQETQYF.

This clonotype has only a few counts. V is TRBV10-3 and J is TRBJ2-6, with TRBD1 matching over 7 bases. V lost 2 bases and J lost 0; bases outside the gene matches: 7. This CDR3 has 18 residues. CDR1 and CDR2 from the germline V gene are ENHRY and SYGVKD. CDR3 bases: TGTGCCATCAGTGAGCTCGACAGGGCCTACTCTGGGGCCAACGTCCTGACTTTC. Its translation: CAISELDRAYSGANVLTF.

Ten or more counts support this clonotype. The genes are TRBV6-2 or TRBV6-3 and TRBJ2-7; a weak D match, TRBD1 (6 bases). CDR3 length: 14 amino acids. From germline, CDR1 is MNHEY and CDR2 SVGEGT. V lost 5 bases, J lost 5 bases, and 16 bases lay in between. The chain's CDR3 is CASSHNRVYNEQYF. CDR3 in DNA: TGTGCCAGCAGTCACAACAGGGTTTACAACGAGCAGTACTTC.

This clonotype came up many times. CDR3 in amino acids: CASSLEGATTEAFF. The CDR3 DNA reads TGTGCCAGCAGTTTAGAGGGGGCGACGACTGAAGCTTTCTTT. V gene TRBV12-3 or TRBV12-4 combines with J gene TRBJ1-1; 7 bases match TRBD1. The CDR3 is 14 amino acids. Trimming cost V 1 base and J 5 bases; bases outside gene matches: 4.

The CDR3 sequence: CSAWTGGTDTQYF. The DNA of the CDR3 is TGCAGTGCCTGGACAGGGGGTACAGATACGCAGTATTTT. The V gene is TRBV20-1, the J gene TRBJ2-3; TRBD1 matches at 10 bases. CDR1 and CDR2 from the germline V gene are DFQATT and SNEGSKA (reference sequence). V lost 6 bases, J lost 3 bases, and 3 bases stayed unmatched. CDR3 size: 13 residues.

This clonotype was recorded many times. The rearrangement joins TRBV20-1 to TRBJ2-3; TRBD1 is a possible D gene (6 bases). Trimming left V 2 bases short and J 1 base short, with 7 bases between. Germline loops: CDR1 DFQATT, CDR2 SNEGSKA (reference sequence). CDR3 length: 13 residues. The CDR3 protein is CSARKGGTDTQYF. The CDR3 region has the DNA TGCAGTGCTAGAAAGGGGGGCACAGATACGCAGTATTTT.

This clonotype was seen repeatedly, ten times or more. The chain combines TRBV29-1 with TRBJ2-5, with D tentatively TRBD2 (5 bases). Trimming left V 7 bases short and J 0 bases short, with 12 bases between. Germline V gene lookup returns CDR1 SQVTM and CDR2 ANQGSEA. The CDR3 spans 13 residues. In DNA form, the CDR3 reads TGCAGCGCGGGGTCGGGGAACCAAGAGACCCAGTACTTC. Protein: CSAGSGNQETQYF.